This paragraph covers one TCR beta chain sequence. Its specific antigen is unknown. The data derive from a study of cytomegalovirus exposure and HLA in healthy donors (dated 2017 in TCRdb). At the level of the whole study: An earlier analysis of 587 of the donors reported 276 Gb of sequence data and 117 million unique TCR beta sequences obtained from roughly 170 million T cells. Besides the first cohort of around 700 subjects, a separate validation cohort made up of over 100 different subjects was used. Genome-wide SNP genotypes for about three fifths of the 666 donors were used in a later genetic analysis, which treated that subset as a discovery cohort. To predict cytomegalovirus infection status, the study brought together high-throughput TCR immunosequencing, statistical association of individual TCRs with disease status, and machine learning. The study aimed to test whether signatures of past pathogen exposure could be identified by cataloging public T cell receptors. HLA typing covered class I and class II loci at four-digit resolution. In the later analysis, no new phenotypic data were used to find candidate immune exposures; instead, reliance was placed on TCR beta sequences and their occurrence across donors. The study used immunosequencing to profile the T cell repertoires of approximately 650 subjects and linked those repertoires to cytomegalovirus serostatus. Donor age, sex, ethnicity and CMV serostatus were collected together with the repertoire data. An early release that covered fewer than 800 HLA-typed donors contained 250 to 350 gigabases of sequencing data and some 87 million unique TCR sequences. A later analysis re-examined previously published TCR beta repertoires from just over 650 donors and added high-resolution HLA genotyping to investigate patterns of TCR occurrence. In an earlier analysis of a few hundred of the donors, high-throughput TCR beta sequencing was used to judge whether each TCR beta V gene segment behaved as functional or pseudogenic. Roughly 5 DR-DQ haplotypes were handled as single units for association and clustering, since linkage in the cohort was strong. The number of typed donors differed by locus: 629-630 for A, B, C, DRB1 and DQB1; some 540 for DQA1; 606 for DPA1; and some 450 for DPB1. All discovery cohort repertoires had been generated using a single sequencing platform. Among the approximately 400 genotyped donors, approximately 82% belonged to the genetic ancestry cluster associated with self-reported Caucasian donors. Among 398 genotyped donors of the cohort, an average of around 250,000 unique TCR beta nucleotide sequences was sequenced per donor, of which roughly 18% were non-productive. Results and caveats for the whole study, not just this receptor: The study listed 164 TCR beta chains as associated with cytomegalovirus. A further reported finding was that TCR beta sequences accurately predicted the HLA-A and HLA-B alleles for most subjects in the first cohort. According to the authors, the approach could potentially be generalized to other disease states and immunological phenotypes. In a later analysis, the rate of TCR association differed among HLA loci, with DRB1 alleles having the most associated TCRs and HLA-C alleles having the fewest. Because HLA typing was unavailable for some donors at each locus, only the typed subset was used in association tests. Specific HLA alleles were associated with 15,000 to 20,000 TCR beta sequences at a false discovery rate of 0.05 in a later analysis. Because counts were too low, about 15 rarely observed V segments, including chromosome 9 orphons, were left out of the earlier analysis of some 640 of the donors. Roughly uniform sequencing depth across donors was assumed in presence/absence analyses, although this assumption may not hold. Strong co-occurrence of HLA alleles, especially DR and DQ, made assigning TCR associations to individual alleles difficult. V-gene and J-gene trimming of TCR beta chains was associated with a missense DCLRE1C variant in a later genetic analysis, and the association was replicated in an independent cohort. In an earlier analysis of 587 of the donors, most TCR beta V segments appeared in productive rearrangements about 87% or about 30% of the time, broadly matching IMGT annotations. According to a later genetic analysis, donors in an Asian-associated ancestry cluster had fewer N-insertions in productive TCRs than the approximately 650-donor mean. In vitro tests confirmed that three of the cytomegalovirus-associated TCR beta chains recognize cytomegalovirus antigens. A group of highly shared sequence variants was considered likely to be a technical artifact of the sequencing pipeline. Linkage disequilibrium might explain the correlated functional status among segregating V segments, but an unknown experimental factor could not be ruled out. In a later analysis, most CMV-associated TCR beta chains were found to appear HLA-restricted, with HLA associations seemingly driven largely by CMV exposure. The classifier was reported to diagnose cytomegalovirus status with high specificity and sensitivity in both the original and validation cohorts. Some IMGT-functional V segments, including TRBV6-2 and TRBV6-3, could not be distinguished by the 87-base-pair reads and were therefore excluded. A later analysis reported that several top co-occurrence clusters appeared linked to parvovirus B19, influenza, CMV and Epstein-Barr virus. Immune exposure information for the cohort was limited to CMV serostatus. Only TCR beta chains were sequenced in this cohort, and the absence of alpha or paired-chain data limited detectable features. While some public TCRs were present in many individuals, most TCR sequences turned up only very rarely across donors. A later analysis found that HLA-associated TCR beta chains were more clonally expanded and had lower generation probabilities than equally common non-associated chains.

CDR1 and CDR2, looked up from the germline V gene, are MNHEY and SVGAGI. The CDR3 holds 15 amino acids from the cysteine to the phenylalanine. Only the CDR3 region is kept as DNA, spanning 45 bases read in frame from base 1. V loses 0 bases of germline sequence and J loses 4 bases, and the interval between the two ends is 12 bases. In total, over 600 healthy bone marrow donors made up the cohort. All cohort members were sampled while nominally healthy, although unrecorded immune exposures were likely present. The donor was CMV seronegative and was included in the group of several hundred seronegative cohort members. Each donor provided a peripheral blood sample, and peripheral blood mononuclear cells were used for TCR beta sequencing. Genomic DNA extraction from the blood cell samples was performed with the Qiagen DNeasy Blood Extraction Kit. The method behind the library was the immunoSEQ multiplex PCR assay. For the multiplex PCR, a mixture combining 60 forward primers for TCR Vbeta segments and 13 reverse primers for TCR Jbeta segments was used. Amplification of the CDR3 region of rearranged TCR beta genes was performed with a multiplex PCR assay on genomic DNA. On the Illumina HiSeq System, the amplified TCR beta libraries were sequenced as 87-base-pair reads. In the paper's pipeline: A later analysis tallied roughly 76 million unique TCR beta chains across the 700 or so repertoires, and around 12 million of those chains were shared by two or more donors. Raw reads were error-corrected and collapsed into unique sequences by a nearest-neighbor algorithm in which closely related sequences were merged to remove PCR and sequencing errors. Alignment of CDR3 sequences to IMGT reference sequences was used to assign V, D and J gene segments. For a sequence to be retained, a match of at least six nucleotides was required to both a V gene segment and a J gene segment. Rearrangements were called productive when the CDR3 lacked stop codons and stayed in frame with V and J; all others were non-productive. Following IMGT convention, CDR3 was defined as the stretch from the second conserved V-encoded cysteine to the conserved J-encoded phenylalanine. Sequences without an unambiguous match to a single V gene segment were excluded from the earlier analysis of a few hundred of the donors. In an earlier analysis of more than 500 of the donors, a V segment was called functional when productive rearrangements were above 56.7%, and segregating when the standard deviation between donors exceeded 5%. To diagnose cytomegalovirus status from the catalog of TCR beta chain sequences, a statistical classification framework was built. In a later analysis, TCR nucleotide sequences were compared against IMGT/GENE-DB human TR gene sequences so that V and J genes could be assigned. A later analysis assigned CDR3 sequences and most-parsimonious VDJ recombination scenarios with the TCRdist pipeline. In a later analysis, every TCR beta chain was defined by the combination of its CDR3 amino acid sequence and its V-gene family, and reads without a unique V-gene family were dropped. A later analysis removed several hundred highly shared, low-generation-probability nucleotide sequences to deal with suspected cross-contamination and a sequencing artifact. In a later analysis, a clonal expansion index was calculated for each public chain from normalized within-repertoire ranks of inferred template counts. A later analysis computed generation probabilities with a VDJ recombination model fitted to out-of-frame rearrangements, and checked the results against IGoR. In a later analysis, hypergeometric tests were used to score TCR-TCR, TCR-HLA and TCR-CMV co-occurrence, with a repertoire-size bias correction applied to TCR pairs. To estimate false discovery rates, a later analysis permuted the HLA or CMV assignments 20 times. In a later analysis, co-occurring TCRs were grouped with DBSCAN, and TCRdist sequence similarity was added when clustering was performed within HLA-allele-positive subsets. Repertoires with fewer than 30,000 or more than 120,000 public chains, plus five repertoires with anomalous nucleotide sharing, were excluded from co-occurrence clustering. Held by TCRdb, this immuneACCESS table contains in-frame sequences only and omits some clones. Under half of the omission traces to an unresolved V gene where checked; the cause of the rest is unknown. V, J and clone size are taken as reported in that table, and D and trimming were inferred from the DNA itself. The sample's clone listing holds 45,000 to 60,000 clones. The ten largest account for 17% of the sample.

The chain is encoded by TRBV6-5 joined to TRBJ1-1; the D gene is unclear. This TCR came from a male donor in good health and CMV-seronegative. Material for sequencing was PBMCs. The nucleotides read TGTGCCAGCAGTTACTCGTCGGGAAAGGCCACTGAAGCTTTCTTT. Its protein is CASSYSSGKATEAFF.